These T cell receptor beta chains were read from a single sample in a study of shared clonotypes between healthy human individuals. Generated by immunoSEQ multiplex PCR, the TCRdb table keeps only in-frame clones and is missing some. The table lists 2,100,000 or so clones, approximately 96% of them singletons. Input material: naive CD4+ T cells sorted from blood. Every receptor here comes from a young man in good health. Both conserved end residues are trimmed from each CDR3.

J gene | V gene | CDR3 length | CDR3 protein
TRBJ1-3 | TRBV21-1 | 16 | ASSPQTQQGASGNTIY
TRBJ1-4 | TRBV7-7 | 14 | ASSLGLNRANEKLF
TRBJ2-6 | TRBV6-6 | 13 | ASSYSRAGANVLT
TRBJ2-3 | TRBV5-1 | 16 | ASSSGLAGGRSTDTQY
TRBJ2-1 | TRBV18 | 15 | ASSPPKVGRIWNEQF
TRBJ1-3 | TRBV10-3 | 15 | AISDSLREGSGNTIY
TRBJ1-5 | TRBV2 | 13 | ASKRTGPSNQPQH
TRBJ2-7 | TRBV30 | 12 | AWRGAVSSYEQY
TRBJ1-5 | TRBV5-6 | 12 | ASSLGGSNQPQH
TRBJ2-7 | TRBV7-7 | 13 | ASSEDRGPSYEQY
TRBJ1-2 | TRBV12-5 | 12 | ASGMSGILHGYT
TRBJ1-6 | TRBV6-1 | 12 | ASSEAWVNSPLH
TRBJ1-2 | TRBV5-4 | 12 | ASSIPGTDHGYT
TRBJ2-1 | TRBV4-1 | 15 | ASSQGPARGKHNEQF
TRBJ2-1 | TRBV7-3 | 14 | ASSLTPQGAINEQF
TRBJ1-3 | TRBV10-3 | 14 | AISESRQTSGNTIY
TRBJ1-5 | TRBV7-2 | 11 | ASSPVGNQPQH
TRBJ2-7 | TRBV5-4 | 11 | ASSSDSSYEQY
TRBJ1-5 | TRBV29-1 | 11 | SVAFDRNQPRH
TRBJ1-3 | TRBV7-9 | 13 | ASSLAGGSGNTIY
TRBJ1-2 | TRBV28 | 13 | ASSSQGILNYGYT
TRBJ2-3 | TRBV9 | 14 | ASSVGSGGRPDTQY
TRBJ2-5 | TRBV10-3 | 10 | AISENRETQY
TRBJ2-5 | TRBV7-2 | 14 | ASSSLGTSGRETQY
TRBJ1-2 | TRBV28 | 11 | ASSSHTSGGYT
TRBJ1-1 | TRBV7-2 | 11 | ASSGTPGFEAF
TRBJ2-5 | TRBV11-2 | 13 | ASSPGLAGVETQY
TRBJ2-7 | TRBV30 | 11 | AWSGQGAGEQY